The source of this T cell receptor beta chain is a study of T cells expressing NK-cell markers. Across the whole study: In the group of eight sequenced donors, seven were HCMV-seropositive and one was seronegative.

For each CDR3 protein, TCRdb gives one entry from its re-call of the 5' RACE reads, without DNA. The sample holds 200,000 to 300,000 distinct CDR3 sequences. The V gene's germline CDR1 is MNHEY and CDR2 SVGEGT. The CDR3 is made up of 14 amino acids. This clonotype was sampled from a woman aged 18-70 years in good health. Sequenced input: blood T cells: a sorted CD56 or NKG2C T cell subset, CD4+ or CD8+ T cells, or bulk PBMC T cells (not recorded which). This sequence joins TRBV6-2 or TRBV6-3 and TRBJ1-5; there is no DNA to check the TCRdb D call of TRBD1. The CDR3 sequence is CASSPPGGRQPQHF.